This entry lists 32 T cell receptor beta chains sequenced from one sample in a study of CD8 T cells in ankylosing spondylitis. Study-wide points: A TCR beta motif made of several highly homologous variants seemed typical of ankylosing spondylitis blood.

TCRdb itself ran the 5' RACE reads through MiXCR, one entry per CDR3 protein. The sample yields about 220,000 distinct CDR3 sequences, about 16% seen once. Antigens of these TCRs are unknown. What was sequenced was blood, either unsorted or a sorted T cell fraction (not recorded which). The receptors shown here come from a male donor with ankylosing spondylitis.

This rearrangement joins TRBV4-3 to TRBJ1-6; D is uncertain. Trimming cost V 0 bases and J 0 bases, with 12 bases left between them. The germline V gene has CDR1 LGHNA and CDR2 YSLEER. This CDR3 is 18 amino acids long. The CDR3 loop is CASSQDLLGISYNSPLHF. The CDR3 DNA is TGCGCCAGCAGCCAAGATCTCTTAGGGATCTCCTATAATTCACCCCTCCACTTT.

This clonotype has more than one count but fewer than ten. V gene TRBV27 combines with J gene TRBJ2-7; 8 nucleotides line up with TRBD1. J gave up 1 base and V 5 bases, and 7 bases lay outside the gene matches. The CDR3 has 15 residues. Germline V gene sequence: CDR1 MNHEY, CDR2 SMNVEV (reference sequence). CDR3 DNA sequence: TGTGCCAGCAGTCCCACCGGGACAGGATCCTACGAGCAGTACTTC. Amino acid sequence: CASSPTGTGSYEQYF.

This clonotype has just a few counts. The V call is TRBV20-1, the J call TRBJ1-5, with 7 bases fitting TRBD1. The CDR3 runs to 17 residues. Germline V CDR1 and CDR2: DFQATT, SNEGSKA (reference sequence). The V segment lost 0 bases and the J segment 7 bases; nucleotides outside the gene matches: 15. CDR3 loop: CSARDLGAGGFNQPQHF. The CDR3 bases are TGCAGTGCTAGAGATCTAGGAGCAGGGGGTTTCAACCAGCCCCAGCATTTT.

This clonotype has a count of ten or more. V usage is TRBV12-3 or TRBV12-4 and J usage is TRBJ1-1; 8 positions match TRBD1. The trim removed 1 base at V and 3 bases at J, leaving 10 bases unmatched. The CDR3 contains 17 residues. The CDR3 bases are TGTGCCAGCAGTTTAGTGGTGTGGGGGACAGGTGACACTGAAGCTTTCTTT. Amino acids: CASSLVVWGTGDTEAFF.

This clonotype has a handful of counts. The CDR3 loop is CASSPLTENTEAFF. As DNA, the CDR3 is TGTGCCAGCAGCCCTCTGACAGAGAACACTGAAGCTTTCTTT. This sequence joins TRBV28 and TRBJ1-1, with D possibly being TRBD1 (5 bases). The V end was cut by 6 bases, the J end by 1 base, with 12 bases between. Germline CDR1 reads MDHEN; CDR2 reads SYDVKM. The CDR3 has 14 residues.

This clonotype was seen a few times. This chain uses TRBV6-1 with TRBJ2-1; a weak D match, TRBD1 (6 bases). V lost 4 bases to trimming and J lost 1 base, with 11 bases between them. CDR1 and CDR2 (germline): MNHNS, SASEGT. The CDR3 length is 15 residues. The CDR3 DNA reads TGTGCCAGCAGTGCCCACAGGGATTCCTACAATGAGCAGTTCTTC. Protein product: CASSAHRDSYNEQFF.

In this sample, this clonotype turned up a few times. The chain joins TRBV15 to TRBJ2-1; TRBD2 agrees at 8 bases. J lost 7 bases, V lost 7 bases, and 12 bases had no gene match. The CDR3 contains 15 residues. Germline CDR1 is LNHNV and CDR2 is YYDKDF (reference sequence). The CDR3, as DNA: TGTGCCACCACTAAGACTCGGGGGGGGAGAAATGAGCAGTTCTTC. This codes for CATTKTRGGRNEQFF.

This chain uses TRBV23-1 with TRBJ2-5, with D possibly matching TRBD1 (6 bases). TRBV23-1 is annotated as an ORF whose role is uncertain. With 3 bases removed from V and 3 bases from J, the gap between germline ends came to 14 bases. The CDR3 has 15 residues. This CDR3 is CASSHHDRTKETQYF. The CDR3 nucleotides are TGCGCCAGCAGTCACCACGACAGGACCAAAGAGACCCAGTACTTC.

The rearrangement joins TRBV29-1 to TRBJ2-3, with 7 nucleotides matching TRBD2. V was pared by 1 base and J by 0 bases, with 7 bases of the junction left unmatched. Germline CDR1 and CDR2: SQVTM and ANQGSEA. The CDR3 is 16 residues long. CDR3: CSVEGVSGISTDTQYF. CDR3 nucleotide sequence: TGCAGCGTTGAAGGGGTGAGCGGGATTAGCACAGATACGCAGTATTTT.

The gene calls are TRBV29-1 and TRBJ2-2; the match to TRBD1 covers 8 bases. V lost 7 bases to trimming and J lost 4 bases; unmatched junction nucleotides: 5. The length of the CDR3 is 13 residues. CDR1 SQVTM and CDR2 ANQGSEA come from the germline V gene. CDR3 loop: CSARTGSTGELFF. Here the CDR3 DNA reads TGCAGCGCCCGGACAGGGTCCACCGGGGAGCTGTTTTTT.

This sequence joins TRBV29-1 and TRBJ2-7; D is undetermined. Germline V CDR1 and CDR2: SQVTM, ANQGSEA. Trimming cost V 7 bases and J 0 bases, with 10 bases left between them. The length of the CDR3 is 12 residues. CDR3 nucleotides: TGCAGCGCCAGGAGCAGCTCCTACGAGCAGTACTTC. Amino acids: CSARSSSYEQYF.

Only a few counts were recorded for this clonotype. The V and J genes are TRBV7-9 and TRBJ2-1; TRBD1 aligns across 10 bases. Trimming at V came to 6 bases and at J to 9 bases, leaving 11 bases not matched to a gene. CDR3 length equals 15 residues. Per the germline V gene, CDR1 is SEHNR and CDR2 is FQNEAQ (reference sequence). The CDR3 DNA sequence: TGTGCCAGCAGTTCGCCGGGACAGGGGACGGGTGAGCAGTTCTTC. This gives the protein CASSSPGQGTGEQFF.

The table lists this clonotype with a few counts. The chain employs TRBV7-3 and TRBJ2-1, with TRBD1 matching over 8 bases. This CDR3 is built from 17 residues. The ends lost 1 base at V and 3 bases at J; junction bases unmatched: 8. Looked up from germline, CDR1 is SGHTA and CDR2 is FQGTGA. CDR3 nucleotide sequence: TGTGCCAGCAGCTTAATAGGGGGAGGACAGGGCTACAATGAGCAGTTCTTC. Translation: CASSLIGGGQGYNEQFF. Together with reference TRBV7-3 and TRBJ2-1, the CDR3 gives the full variable domain: GAGVSQTPSNKVTEKGKYVELRCDPISGHTALYWYRQSLGQGPEFLIYFQGTGAADDSGLPNDRFFAVRPEGSVSTLKIQRTERGDSAVYLCASSLIGGGQGYNEQFFGPGTRLTVL.

This clonotype was counted ten times or more. V gene TRBV30 combines with J gene TRBJ1-1, with 7 bases matching TRBD1. V lost 5 bases, J lost 6 bases, and 3 bases stayed unmatched. This CDR3 is built from 11 residues. Germline-derived CDR1 and CDR2 are GTSNPN and SVGIG (reference sequence). The CDR3 loop is CAWGTGAEAFF. In DNA form, the CDR3 reads TGTGCCTGGGGTACAGGGGCTGAAGCTTTCTTT.

The chain has TRBV20-1 and TRBJ2-2, with 7 nucleotides matching TRBD1. The V segment lost 4 bases and the J segment 2 bases; nucleotides outside the gene matches: 4. CDR1 and CDR2 from the germline V gene are DFQATT and SNEGSKA (reference sequence). The CDR3 totals 14 residues. CDR3 loop: CSANRDRNTGELFF. The CDR3 coding sequence is TGCAGTGCTAACCGGGACAGAAACACCGGGGAGCTGTTTTTT.

This chain links TRBV5-1 with TRBJ1-1; D is uncertain. V was pared by 0 bases and J by 1 base, with 10 bases between. Per germline, CDR1 SGHRS and CDR2 YFSETQ. The CDR3 is 15 residues long. The CDR3 reads CASSLAAPQNTEAFF. The CDR3, as DNA: TGCGCCAGCAGCTTGGCGGCCCCCCAGAACACTGAAGCTTTCTTT.

The V call is TRBV7-9, the J call TRBJ2-7; D might be TRBD1 or TRBD2, each matching 5 bases. The V end lost 5 bases, the J end lost 3 bases, and 20 bases lay between the germline ends. Looked up from germline, CDR1 is SEHNR and CDR2 is FQNEAQ (reference sequence). CDR3 length equals 16 residues. The CDR3, as DNA: TGTGCCAGCAGCAAGTACTCGGGACCCCCAGACTACGAGCAGTACTTC. The encoded protein is CASSKYSGPPDYEQYF.

The chain carries TRBV20-1 and TRBJ2-5; 11 bases match TRBD2. With V trimmed by 5 bases and J by 7 bases, 12 bases remained unmatched. The CDR3 has 15 residues. The germline V gene has CDR1 DFQATT and CDR2 SNEGSKA (reference sequence). The CDR3 DNA is TGCAGTGCTCCGCCGGGACTAGCGGCGAGAGGGACCCAGTACTTC. It specifies CSAPPGLAARGTQYF.

The chain uses TRBV5-6 and TRBJ2-3, with unresolved D. CDR1 and CDR2 from the germline V gene are SGHDT and YYEEEE. V was clipped by 0 bases and J by 4 bases, with 9 bases between them. CDR3 length equals 14 residues. CDR3 sequence: CASSLVKGADTQYF. The DNA for the CDR3 is TGTGCCAGCAGCTTGGTCAAGGGCGCAGATACGCAGTATTTT.

This clonotype has only a few counts. The gene calls are TRBV19 and TRBJ1-2; D uncertain. This CDR3 is 13 amino acids long. Trimming cost V 3 bases and J 7 bases, with 12 bases left between them. The germline V gene has CDR1 LNHDA and CDR2 SQIVND (reference sequence). This CDR3 is CASSMGYTAGYTF. DNA for the CDR3: TGTGCCAGTAGTATGGGTTACACGGCTGGCTACACCTTC.

The rearrangement joins TRBV7-9 to TRBJ2-7, with 9 bases lining up with TRBD1. CDR3 length equals 17 residues. Germline CDR1 is SEHNR and CDR2 is FQNEAQ (reference sequence). Trimming cost V 5 bases and J 0 bases; bases outside gene matches: 11. The CDR3 sequence: CASSAQGASPSSYEQYF. CDR3 nucleotides: TGTGCCAGCAGCGCACAGGGGGCGAGCCCTAGCTCCTACGAGCAGTACTTC.

The chain recombines TRBV28 with TRBJ2-3, with TRBD1 identical over 12 bases. Germline CDR1 MDHEN, CDR2 SYDVKM. The trim removed 6 bases at V and 4 bases at J, leaving 8 bases unmatched. CDR3 length: 16 residues. CDR3 sequence: CASSIPGTGGSDTQYF. DNA for the CDR3: TGTGCCAGCAGCATCCCCGGGACAGGGGGCTCAGATACGCAGTATTTT.

The CDR3: CASSSSGTSGRVGYNEQFF. As DNA, the CDR3 is TGTGCCAGCAGCTCCTCCGGGACTAGCGGGAGGGTGGGGTACAATGAGCAGTTCTTC. This sequence joins TRBV11-1 and TRBJ2-1; 16 positions match TRBD2. CDR3 size: 19 residues. J lost 4 bases, V lost 4 bases, and 10 bases had no gene match. Looked up from germline, CDR1 is SGHAT and CDR2 is FQDESV (reference sequence).

The chain employs TRBV12-3 or TRBV12-4 and TRBJ1-1; D ambiguous. CDR3 size: 14 residues. Trimming cost V 6 bases and J 1 base, with 12 bases left between them. The CDR3 protein is CASSLEPTNTEAFF. The DNA for the CDR3 is TGTGCCAGCAGCCTGGAACCGACGAACACTGAAGCTTTCTTT.

J is TRBJ2-1 and V is TRBV30, with TRBD2 matching 10 bases. The CDR3 sequence is 15 residues long. V lost 1 base and J lost 8; bases outside the gene matches: 8. Germline CDR1 reads GTSNPN; CDR2 reads SVGIG (reference sequence). The DNA of the CDR3 is TGTGCCTGGAGTGCTAGCGGGGGACCGGGGGATGAGCAGTTCTTC. It translates to CAWSASGGPGDEQFF.

This clonotype was seen only a few times. This chain connects TRBV4-3 to TRBJ2-4; tentatively, D is TRBD1 or TRBD2 (5 bases each). CDR3 size: 18 residues. CDR1 and CDR2 from the germline V gene are LGHNA and YSLEER. V dropped 0 bases and J dropped 5 bases, with 20 bases sitting between them. This chain's CDR3 is CASSQDRLSGDLENIQYF. The CDR3 DNA reads as TGCGCCAGCAGCCAAGATCGTCTCTCTGGGGACCTTGAAAACATTCAGTACTTC.

This clonotype was counted a few times. The V call is TRBV6-5, the J call TRBJ2-2; D not resolved. Germline V gives CDR1 MNHEY, CDR2 SVGAGI. The CDR3 has 14 amino acids. V dropped 2 bases and J dropped 1 base, with 5 bases sitting between them. In DNA form, the CDR3 reads TGTGCCAGCAGTTACACGGAGAACACCGGGGAGCTGTTTTTT. Translated: CASSYTENTGELFF.

The chain is built from TRBV11-2 and TRBJ1-4; D unresolved. This CDR3 has 16 residues. Per the germline V gene, CDR1 is SGHAT and CDR2 is FQNNGV. The ends were cut back, 2 bases at V and 4 bases at J, with 14 bases in the middle. CDR3 in amino acids: CASSLIAGRINEKLFF. The CDR3 nucleotides are TGTGCCAGCAGCTTAATTGCGGGCCGGATTAATGAAAAACTGTTTTTT.

This chain connects TRBV19 to TRBJ2-1; 10 bases fit TRBD1. This CDR3 contains 15 residues. V shed 5 bases, J shed 6 bases, and the junction held 7 bases outside the gene matches. From germline, CDR1 is LNHDA and CDR2 SQIVND (reference sequence). The CDR3 loop is CASSPGTGDVNEQFF. CDR3 in DNA: TGTGCCAGTAGTCCGGGGACAGGGGACGTCAATGAGCAGTTCTTC.

This clonotype was detected a few times. The gene calls are TRBV29-1 and TRBJ2-7; a weak D match, TRBD1 (6 bases). Germline CDR1 reads SQVTM; CDR2 reads ANQGSEA. The CDR3 sequence is 12 residues long. V was pared by 8 bases and J by 0 bases, with 11 bases between. For the CDR3, the DNA is TGCAGCACCAAGGGGGACTCCTACGAGCAGTACTTC. This translates into CSTKGDSYEQYF.

This clonotype came up a few times. This sequence joins TRBV29-1 and TRBJ1-1; D possibly corresponds to TRBD1 (6 bases). The CDR3 length is 11 residues. Germline V gives CDR1 SQVTM, CDR2 ANQGSEA. Deletions cut 6 bases from V and 1 base from J, with 6 bases between. The CDR3 DNA sequence: TGCAGCGTCAGGGGGAACACTGAAGCTTTCTTT. As protein: CSVRGNTEAFF.

This clonotype was counted a few times. The J gene is TRBJ2-5, the V gene TRBV29-1, with D hard to call. Trimming took 0 bases from V and 5 from J, leaving 16 bases between them. CDR1 is SQVTM, CDR2 ANQGSEA, per germline. The CDR3 extends over 15 amino acids. The CDR3 bases are TGCAGCGTTGAAGATCCTTCGACCGGGCTCGAGACCCAGTACTTC. It codes for CSVEDPSTGLETQYF. The full variable domain, in which reference TRBV29-1 and TRBJ2-5 provide the parts outside the CDR3, is SAVISQKPSRDICQRGTSLTIQCQVDSQVTMMFWYRQQPGQSLTLIATANQGSEATYESGFVIDKFPISRPNLTFSTLTVSNMSPEDSSIYLCSVEDPSTGLETQYFGPGTRLLVL.